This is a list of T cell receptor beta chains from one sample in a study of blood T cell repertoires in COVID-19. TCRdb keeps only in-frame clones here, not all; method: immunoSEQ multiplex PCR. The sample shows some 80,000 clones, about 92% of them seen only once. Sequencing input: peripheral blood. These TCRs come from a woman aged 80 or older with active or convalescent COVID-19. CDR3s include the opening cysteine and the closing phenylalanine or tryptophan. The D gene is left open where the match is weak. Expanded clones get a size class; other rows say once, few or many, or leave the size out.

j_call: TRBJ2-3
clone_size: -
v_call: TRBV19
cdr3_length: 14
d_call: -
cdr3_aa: CASSIGSGTDTQYF
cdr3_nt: TGTGCCAGTAGTATTGGAAGCGGCACAGATACGCAGTATTTT

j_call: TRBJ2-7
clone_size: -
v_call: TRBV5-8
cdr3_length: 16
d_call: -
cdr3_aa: CASSSVGANHSYEQYF
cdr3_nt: TGTGCCAGCAGCTCTGTAGGGGCAAATCACTCCTACGAGCAGTACTTC

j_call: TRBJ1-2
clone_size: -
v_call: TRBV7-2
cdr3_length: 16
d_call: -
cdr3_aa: CASSRPGWQGNYGYTF
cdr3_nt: TGTGCCAGCAGCCGGCCCGGTTGGCAGGGGAACTATGGCTACACCTTC

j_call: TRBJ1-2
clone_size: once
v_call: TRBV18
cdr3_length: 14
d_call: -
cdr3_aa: CASSPPEGSYGYTF
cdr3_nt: TGTGCCAGCTCACCACCGGAGGGGTCCTATGGCTACACCTTC

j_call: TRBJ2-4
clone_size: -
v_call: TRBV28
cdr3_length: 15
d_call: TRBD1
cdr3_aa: CASSGGQVAKNIQYF
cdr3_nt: TGTGCCAGCAGTGGGGGACAGGTAGCCAAAAACATTCAGTACTTC

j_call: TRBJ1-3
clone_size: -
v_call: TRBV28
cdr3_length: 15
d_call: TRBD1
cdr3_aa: CASSLPGTVWNTIYF
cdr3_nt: TGTGCCAGCAGTTTACCGGGGACAGTTTGGAACACCATATATTTT

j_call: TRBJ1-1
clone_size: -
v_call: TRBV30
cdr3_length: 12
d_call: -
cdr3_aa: CAWSVLGRAAFF
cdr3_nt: TGTGCCTGGAGTGTACTAGGCCGCGCGGCTTTCTTT

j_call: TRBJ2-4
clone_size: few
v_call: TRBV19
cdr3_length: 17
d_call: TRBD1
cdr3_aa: CASSPISQGALKNIQYF
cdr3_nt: TGTGCCAGTAGTCCGATTTCACAGGGGGCGCTGAAAAACATTCAGTACTTC

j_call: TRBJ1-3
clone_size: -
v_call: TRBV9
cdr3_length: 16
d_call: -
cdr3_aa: CASSVDSLLSGNTIYF
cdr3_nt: TGTGCCAGCAGCGTTGACAGCCTCCTCTCTGGAAACACCATATATTTT

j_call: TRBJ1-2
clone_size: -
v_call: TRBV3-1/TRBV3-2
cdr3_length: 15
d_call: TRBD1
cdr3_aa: CASSQKSRGAYGYTF
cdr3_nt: TGTGCCAGCAGCCAAAAGAGCAGGGGGGCCTATGGCTACACCTTC

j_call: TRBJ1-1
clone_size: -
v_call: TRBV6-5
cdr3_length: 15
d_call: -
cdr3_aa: CASSYSWQGNTEAFF
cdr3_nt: TGTGCCAGCAGTTACTCTTGGCAGGGGAACACTGAAGCTTTCTTT

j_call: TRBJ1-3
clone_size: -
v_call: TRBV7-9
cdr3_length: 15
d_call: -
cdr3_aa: CASSPTGSSGNTIYF
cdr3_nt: TGTGCCAGCAGCCCAACAGGGAGCTCTGGAAACACCATATATTTT